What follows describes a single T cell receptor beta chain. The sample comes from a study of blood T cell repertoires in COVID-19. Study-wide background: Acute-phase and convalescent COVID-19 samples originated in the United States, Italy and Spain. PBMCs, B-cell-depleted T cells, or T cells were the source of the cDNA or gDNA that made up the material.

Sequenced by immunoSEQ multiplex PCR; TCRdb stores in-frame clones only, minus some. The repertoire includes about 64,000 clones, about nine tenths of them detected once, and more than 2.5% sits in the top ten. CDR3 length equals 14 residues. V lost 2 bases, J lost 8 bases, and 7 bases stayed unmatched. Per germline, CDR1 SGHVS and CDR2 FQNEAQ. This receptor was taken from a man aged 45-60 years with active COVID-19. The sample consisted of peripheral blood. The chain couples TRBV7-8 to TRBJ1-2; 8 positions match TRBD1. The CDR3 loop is CASSLKQGGLGYTF. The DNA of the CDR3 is TGTGCCAGCAGCTTAAAACAGGGGGGTTTGGGCTACACCTTC.